The 27 T cell receptor beta chains reported below all come from one sample, sequenced in a study of T cell clusters in autoimmune cytopenias. TRB rearrangements were amplified by touch-down multiplex PCR with mixed TRB-A/B primers. TCRdb reworked the multiplex PCR reads into one entry per CDR3 protein, no DNA. This table holds a few thousand distinct CDR3 sequences. TRB amplification used around 260 ng of peripheral blood genomic DNA. The same sample was also used in a study of T cell repertoires in aging, cancer and after chemotherapy.

The material sequenced was peripheral blood. The receptors originated from a human donor in good health.

This clonotype is medium-sized by frequency. This sequence joins TRBV5-4 and TRBJ1-2. CDR1 and CDR2 from the germline V gene are SGHNT and YYREEE (reference sequence). The CDR3 consists of 13 residues. The CDR3 sequence is CASSVDRLYGYTF.

This chain joins TRBV11-2 and TRBJ2-7; the TCRdb call, TRBD1, lacks DNA for checking. The CDR3 sequence is 13 residues long. Germline loops: CDR1 SGHAT, CDR2 FQNNGV. The CDR3 here is CASSWDSSYEQYF.

The V and J genes are TRBV6-1 and TRBJ2-7; TCRdb's D gene call, TRBD2, goes unchecked for lack of DNA. Germline V CDR1 and CDR2: MNHNS, SASEGT. This CDR3 comprises 15 residues. The CDR3 reads CASSEIGGVFYEQYF.

This chain connects TRBV7-9 to TRBJ1-4; absent DNA, TCRdb's TRBD1 call cannot be checked. This CDR3 has 15 amino acids. CDR1 is SEHNR and CDR2 is FQNEAQ in the germline V gene (reference sequence). CDR3 amino acids: CASSAGDTPNEKLFF.

This rearrangement joins TRBV19 to TRBJ2-2; absent DNA, TCRdb's TRBD1 call cannot be checked. The CDR3 is 13 amino acids. Germline lookup yields CDR1 LNHDA and CDR2 SQIVND (reference sequence). The CDR3 here is CASSLTGHGELFF.

Judged by frequency, this clonotype is medium-sized. The chain has TRBV6-1 and TRBJ2-7. The CDR3 covers 11 residues. Germline V gives CDR1 MNHNS, CDR2 SASEGT. CDR3 region: CASSEVREQYF.

The gene calls are TRBV18 and TRBJ2-2; checking the TCRdb D call of TRBD2 is not possible without DNA. The CDR3 is made up of 15 amino acids. The germline CDR1 and CDR2 sequences are KGHSH and LQKENI. CDR3 amino acids: CASSPRGGNTGELFF. The whole variable domain, remainder taken from reference TRBV18 and TRBJ2-2, is NAGVMQNPRHLVRRRGQEARLRCSPMKGHSHVYWYRQLPEEGLKFMVYLQKENIIDESGMPKERFSAEFPKEGPSILRIQQVVRGDSAAYFCASSPRGGNTGELFFGEGSRLTVL.

The chain carries TRBV14 and TRBJ2-3; the D call of TRBD2 rests on TCRdb alone, since no DNA is present to check it. There are 18 residues in the CDR3. Germline V CDR1 and CDR2: SGHDN, FVKESK. This CDR3 reads CASSQVSPDYLGPDTQYF.

The chain carries TRBV20-1 and TRBJ2-3; as DNA is missing, the TRBD1 call by TCRdb cannot be tested. This CDR3 spans 14 amino acids. Germline V CDR1 and CDR2: DFQATT, SNEGSKA (reference sequence). CDR3 amino acids: CSAGGQGRTDTQYF.

The chain has TRBV12-3 or TRBV12-4 and TRBJ1-1. The CDR3 is 13 amino acids. The CDR3 loop reads CASSLNHHTEAFF.

Its frequency marks this clonotype as medium-sized. The rearrangement links TRBV13 to TRBJ1-4; without DNA, the TCRdb call of TRBD1 cannot be checked. The CDR3 length is 15 residues. Germline V gene sequence: CDR1 PRHDT, CDR2 FYEKMQ (reference sequence). This chain's CDR3 is CASSFGSPLREKLFF.

The chain links TRBV20-1 to TRBJ2-1; the TRBD2 assignment by TCRdb is unverifiable without DNA. Per germline, CDR1 DFQATT and CDR2 SNEGSKA (reference sequence). This CDR3 has 14 amino acids. This chain's CDR3 is CSANLAGVEGEQFF.

In terms of frequency, this clonotype is medium-sized. This chain joins TRBV18 and TRBJ2-1; TCRdb picks TRBD2, but there is no DNA to check that call. CDR3 size: 17 residues. In germline, CDR1 is KGHSH, CDR2 LQKENI. The CDR3 region is CASSPPSGTSAYNEQFF.

This clonotype is medium-sized by frequency. V gene TRBV15 combines with J gene TRBJ2-7; without DNA, the TCRdb call of TRBD2 cannot be checked. In germline, CDR1 is LNHNV, CDR2 YYDKDF (reference sequence). This CDR3 comprises 16 residues. CDR3 sequence: CATSRDLAVSSYEQYF.

This clonotype is medium-sized (0.01 to 0.1%) by frequency. The CDR3 here is CASTPLAAETQYF. The rearrangement links TRBV6-6 to TRBJ2-5; TCRdb returns TRBD2, unconfirmable since there is no DNA. The length of the CDR3 is 13 residues. CDR1 is MNHNY, CDR2 SVGAGI, per germline (reference sequence).

The rearrangement joins TRBV20-1 to TRBJ2-1; there is no DNA to check the TCRdb D call of TRBD2. CDR1 is DFQATT, CDR2 SNEGSKA, per germline (reference sequence). The CDR3 has 18 amino acids. CDR3 sequence: CSAPSPGLAGGGFNEQFF.

This clonotype shows up as medium-sized by frequency. This rearrangement joins TRBV6-2 or TRBV6-3 to TRBJ2-1; the TRBD2 assignment by TCRdb is unverifiable without DNA. Germline V gene sequence: CDR1 MNHEY, CDR2 SVGEGT. The CDR3 extends over 15 amino acids. The CDR3 reads CASSQGLGWENEQFF.

This CDR3 reads CASSIIGPGNQPQHF. The V and J genes are TRBV19 and TRBJ1-5; as DNA is missing, the TRBD1 call by TCRdb cannot be tested. The CDR3 length is 15 residues. Germline V gene lookup returns CDR1 LNHDA and CDR2 SQIVND (reference sequence).

This clonotype is medium-sized (0.01 to 0.1%) by frequency. The gene calls are TRBV12-3 or TRBV12-4 and TRBJ2-2. The CDR3 consists of 15 residues. CDR3 sequence reads: CASSLRQANTGELFF.

By frequency, this clonotype is medium-sized. This rearrangement joins TRBV5-4 to TRBJ2-7; TCRdb gives TRBD1 as the D gene, but with no DNA this cannot be confirmed. The germline V gene has CDR1 SGHNT and CDR2 YYREEE (reference sequence). The length of the CDR3 is 14 residues. The CDR3 reads CASSSTGAVYEQYF.

The chain combines TRBV12-3 or TRBV12-4 with TRBJ2-7; TCRdb's D gene call, TRBD1, goes unchecked for lack of DNA. CDR3 size: 15 residues. CDR3 in amino acids: CASSSPGTGDYEQYF.

This clonotype is classed as medium-sized (0.01 to 0.1%) by frequency. The rearrangement uses TRBV6-5 and TRBJ1-2. The length of the CDR3 is 15 residues. Germline CDR1 MNHEY, CDR2 SVGAGI. The CDR3 reads CASSERSSANYGYTF.

Considering frequency, this clonotype is medium-sized (0.01 to 0.1%). The chain joins TRBV10-3 to TRBJ2-2; checking the TCRdb D call of TRBD1 is not possible without DNA. CDR1 and CDR2 (germline): ENHRY, SYGVKD. This CDR3 has 15 amino acids. CDR3 residues: CAISGTGEGTGELFF.

This chain connects TRBV20-1 to TRBJ2-3; there is no DNA to check the TCRdb D call of TRBD2. The CDR3 is made up of 16 amino acids. Germline V gives CDR1 DFQATT, CDR2 SNEGSKA (reference sequence). The CDR3 loop is CSARAGSGRATDTQYF.

In terms of frequency, this clonotype is medium-sized (0.01 to 0.1%). The J gene is TRBJ2-5, the V gene TRBV20-1; the TCRdb D gene call, TRBD2, has no DNA to confirm it. Germline-derived CDR1 and CDR2 are DFQATT and SNEGSKA (reference sequence). The CDR3 runs 17 residues. The CDR3 loop is CSARVSGLAGGGETQYF.

Frequency places this clonotype as medium-sized. The chain recombines TRBV10-3 with TRBJ2-3; the D call from TCRdb, TRBD1, cannot be confirmed without DNA. This CDR3 region has 16 residues. CDR1 and CDR2 from the germline V gene are ENHRY and SYGVKD. The CDR3 reads CAISESVGQGTDTQYF.

This chain uses TRBV29-1 with TRBJ2-1. The CDR3 is 14 amino acids. Per germline, CDR1 SQVTM and CDR2 ANQGSEA. The CDR3 sequence is CSVDAGGSYNEQFF.